This T cell receptor beta chain originates from a study of blood T cells in healthy people across ages. Then a second PCR, running about 7 to 11 cycles, was carried out with a sample-barcoded 5' primer and a J-beta primer mix. Each CDR3 protein is one row after TCRdb ran MiXCR on the 5' RACE reads. The data contain 1.5 million to 2 million distinct CDR3 sequences, 25% to 30% of them seen just once; the ten biggest clones take up 7.7%. V shed 5 bases and J 7 bases; nucleotides not matched to a gene: 8. This CDR3 region has 15 residues. Germline V gene data show CDR1 as SEHNR and CDR2 as FQNEAQ (reference sequence).

Sequencing was performed on blood. The source is a woman between 25 and 40 years old in good health. The V gene is TRBV7-9, the J gene TRBJ2-1; 10 bases are shared with TRBD2. DNA for the CDR3: TGTGCCAGCAGCCCGGGACTAGCGTCCTTGAATGAGCAGTTCTTC. Translation: CASSPGLASLNEQFF.